This entry concerns a single T cell receptor beta chain. What it recognizes is unknown. The sample originates from a study of blood T cells in healthy people across ages. Findings of the study overall: The study found more naive CD4+ cells and higher diversity in long-lived than aged donors. Without sorted subsets, naive and antigen-experienced compartments could not be conclusively compared.

PCR was performed a second time for about 7 to 12 cycles using a sample-barcoded 5' primer and a J-beta primer mix. TCRdb fed the 5' RACE reads into MiXCR, producing one record per CDR3 protein. The sample shows 1.5 million or so distinct CDR3 sequences, 35% to 45% of them seen only once. Trimming shortened V by 7 bases and J by 2 bases, and 12 bases separated the two germline ends. Germline V gene sequence: CDR1 ENHRY, CDR2 SYGVKD. This CDR3 has 14 amino acids. This chain links TRBV10-3 with TRBJ2-1; tentative D call: TRBD2 (7 bases). The sequenced sample was blood. This TCR derives from a woman in her late teens or twenties in good health. The CDR3 nucleotides read TGTGCCATCAACGGGGGGCCCCCCTACAATGAGCAGTTCTTC. Protein product: CAINGGPPYNEQFF.